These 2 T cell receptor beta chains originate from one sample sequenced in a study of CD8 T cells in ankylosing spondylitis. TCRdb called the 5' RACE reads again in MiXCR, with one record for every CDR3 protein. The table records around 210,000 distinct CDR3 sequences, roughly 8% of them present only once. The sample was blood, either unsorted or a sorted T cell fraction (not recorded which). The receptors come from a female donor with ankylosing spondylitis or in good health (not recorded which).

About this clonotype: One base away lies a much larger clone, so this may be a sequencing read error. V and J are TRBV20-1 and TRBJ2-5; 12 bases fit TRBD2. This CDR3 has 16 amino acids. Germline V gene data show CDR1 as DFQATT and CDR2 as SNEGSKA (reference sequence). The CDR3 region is CCARAQGLAGQETQYF. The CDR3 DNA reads TGCTGTGCTAGAGCCCAGGGACTAGCGGGCCAAGAGACCCAGTACTTC.

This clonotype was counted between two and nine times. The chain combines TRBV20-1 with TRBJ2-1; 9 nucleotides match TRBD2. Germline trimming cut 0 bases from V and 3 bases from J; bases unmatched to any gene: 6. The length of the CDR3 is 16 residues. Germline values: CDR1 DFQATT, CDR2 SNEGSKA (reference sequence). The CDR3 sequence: CSARDRGLAFYNEQFF. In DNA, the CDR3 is TGCAGTGCTAGAGATCGAGGACTAGCGTTCTACAATGAGCAGTTCTTC.